Given below is one T cell receptor beta chain in context. Its antigen is unidentified. The V end lost 5 bases, the J end lost 3 bases, and 11 bases lay between the germline ends. The germline V gene has CDR1 SNHLY and CDR2 FYNNEI. The CDR3 contains 13 residues. The method was immunoSEQ multiplex PCR; TCRdb's version includes in-frame clones alone and lacks a portion of them. The profile shows approximately 130,000 clones, around 80% of them singletons. This sample stems from a study of cytotoxic CD8 clonotypes in ibrutinib-treated CLL. Study-wide results and caveats: At progression, clonality fell back toward baseline after rising at ibrutinib response.

This specimen consisted of PBMCs, obtained after 24 months of ibrutinib treatment. The chain carries TRBV2 and TRBJ2-7, with D uncertain. The sequence was collected from a human donor with chronic lymphocytic leukemia. The CDR3 nucleotides read TGTGCCAGCAGTAGGCTGGTACTCTACGAGCAGTACTTC. Protein: CASSRLVLYEQYF.